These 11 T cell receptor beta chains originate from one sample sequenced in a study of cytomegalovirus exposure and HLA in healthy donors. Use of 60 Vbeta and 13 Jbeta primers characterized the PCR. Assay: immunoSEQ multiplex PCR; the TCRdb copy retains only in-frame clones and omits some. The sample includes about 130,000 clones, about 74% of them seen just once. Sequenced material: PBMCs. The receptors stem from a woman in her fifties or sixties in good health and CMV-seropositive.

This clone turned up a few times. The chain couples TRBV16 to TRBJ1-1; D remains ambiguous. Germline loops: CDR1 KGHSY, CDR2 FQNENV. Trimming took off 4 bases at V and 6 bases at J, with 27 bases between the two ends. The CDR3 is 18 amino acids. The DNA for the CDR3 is TGTGCCAGCAGCCTGGTCGGTGCGAATCCTGAAGAGAGGGCTGAAGCTTTCTTT. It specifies CASSLVGANPEERAEAFF. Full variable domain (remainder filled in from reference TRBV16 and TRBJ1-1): GEEVAQTPKHLVRGEGQKAKLYCAPIKGHSYVFWYQQVLKNEFKFLISFQNENVFDETGMPKERFSAKCLPNSPCSLEIQATKLEDSAVYFCASSLVGANPEERAEAFFGQGTRLTVV.

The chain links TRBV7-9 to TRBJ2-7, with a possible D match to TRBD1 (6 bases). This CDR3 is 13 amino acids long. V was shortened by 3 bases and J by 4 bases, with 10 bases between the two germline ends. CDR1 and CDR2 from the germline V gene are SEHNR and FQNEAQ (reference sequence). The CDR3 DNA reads TGTGCCAGCAGCTTCGGACAGAATTACGAGCAGTACTTC. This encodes CASSFGQNYEQYF.

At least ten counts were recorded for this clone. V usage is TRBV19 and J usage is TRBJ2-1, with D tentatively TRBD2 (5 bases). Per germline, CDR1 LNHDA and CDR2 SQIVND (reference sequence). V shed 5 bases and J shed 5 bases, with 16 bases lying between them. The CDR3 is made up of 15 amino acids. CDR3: CASSPDLGAHNEQFF. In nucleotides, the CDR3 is TGTGCCAGTAGTCCAGACCTGGGAGCCCACAATGAGCAGTTCTTC.

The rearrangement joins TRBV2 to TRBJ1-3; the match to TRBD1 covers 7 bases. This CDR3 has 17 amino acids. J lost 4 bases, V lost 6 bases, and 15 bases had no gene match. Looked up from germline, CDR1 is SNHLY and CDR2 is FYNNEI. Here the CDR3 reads CASSRSAGGRMGNTIYF. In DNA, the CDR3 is TGTGCCAGCAGCAGAAGCGCAGGGGGAAGGATGGGAAACACCATATATTTT.

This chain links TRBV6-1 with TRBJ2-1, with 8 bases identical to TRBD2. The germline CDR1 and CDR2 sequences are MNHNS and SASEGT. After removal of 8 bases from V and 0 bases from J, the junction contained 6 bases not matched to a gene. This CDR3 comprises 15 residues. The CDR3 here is CASRGLASSYNEQFF. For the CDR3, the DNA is TGTGCCAGCCGAGGACTAGCCAGCTCCTACAATGAGCAGTTCTTC.

CDR3 DNA sequence: TGTGCCAGCAGCCAAGTCATTACCGGGGAGCTGTTTTTT. Its protein is CASSQVITGELFF. The rearrangement joins TRBV14 to TRBJ2-2; unclear D gene. Trimming shortened V by 1 base and J by 5 bases, and 5 bases separated the two germline ends. Germline lookup yields CDR1 SGHDN and CDR2 FVKESK. CDR3 length equals 13 residues.

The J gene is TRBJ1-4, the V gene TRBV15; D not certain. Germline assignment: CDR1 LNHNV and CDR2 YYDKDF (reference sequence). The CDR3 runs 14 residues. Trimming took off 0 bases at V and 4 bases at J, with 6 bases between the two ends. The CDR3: CATSRDNSNEKLFF. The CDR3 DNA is TGTGCCACCAGCAGAGATAACAGTAATGAAAAACTGTTTTTT.

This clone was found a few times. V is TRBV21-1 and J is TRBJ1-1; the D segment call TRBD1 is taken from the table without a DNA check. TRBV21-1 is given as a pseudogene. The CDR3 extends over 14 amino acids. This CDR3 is CASSTPRRNTEAFF. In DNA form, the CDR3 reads TGTGCCAGCAGCACACCCCGCAGGAACACTGAAGCTTTCTTT.

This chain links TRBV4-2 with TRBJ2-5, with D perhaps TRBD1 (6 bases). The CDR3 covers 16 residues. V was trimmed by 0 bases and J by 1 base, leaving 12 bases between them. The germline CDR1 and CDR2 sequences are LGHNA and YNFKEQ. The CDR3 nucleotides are TGTGCCAGCAGCCAAGAGTCACAGGGTACCCAAGAGACCCAGTACTTC. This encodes CASSQESQGTQETQYF.

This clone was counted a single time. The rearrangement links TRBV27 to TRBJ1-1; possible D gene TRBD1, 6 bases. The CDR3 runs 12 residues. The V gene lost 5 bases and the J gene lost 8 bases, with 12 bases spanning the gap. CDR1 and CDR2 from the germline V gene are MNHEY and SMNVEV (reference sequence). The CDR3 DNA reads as TGTGCCAGCAGTCGTGACAGGAGGGAAGCTTTCTTT. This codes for CASSRDRREAFF.

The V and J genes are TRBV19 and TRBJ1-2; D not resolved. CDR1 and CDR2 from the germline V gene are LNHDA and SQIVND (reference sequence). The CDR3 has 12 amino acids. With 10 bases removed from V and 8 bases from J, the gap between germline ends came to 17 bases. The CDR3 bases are TGTGCCACCGCCGAGGGCCCTCGGGGCTACACCTTC. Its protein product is CATAEGPRGYTF.